This T cell receptor beta chain was obtained from a study of shared clonotypes between healthy human individuals. A deep-level run was used for the assay. Libraries were prepared by immunoSEQ multiplex PCR; TCRdb keeps only in-frame clonotypes and omits some of them. Of roughly 86,000 clones in the sample, 60% to 70% were seen once. With regard to this clone: Its antigen is not known.

Germline V lookup: CDR1 SGHNT, CDR2 YYREEE (reference sequence). This CDR3 is 16 amino acids long. Trimming cost V 0 bases and J 5 bases, with 17 bases left between them. Together with CD45RO+ cells, CCR7-negative CD45RA+ TemRA cells were included in CD8 memory. Findings and caveats of the study: Rarefaction demonstrated incomplete sorted-subset sequencing despite large depth.

This chain links TRBV5-4 with TRBJ2-5; D gene ambiguous. Material: memory CD8+ T cells sorted from blood. The sample's subset: CD45RO+ cells pooled with CCR7-negative TemRA cells. This receptor was obtained from a man in his thirties or forties in good health. The CDR3 bases are TGTGCCAGCAGCTTGGCGGCGGCACGGGCGGCGGAGACCCAGTACTTC. Its translation is CASSLAAARAAETQYF.